The 25 T cell receptor beta chains listed next were all sequenced from one sample in a study of blood T cell repertoires in COVID-19. The repertoire was sequenced with immunoSEQ multiplex PCR; TCRdb's copy has only in-frame clones and lacks some. Among over 350,000 clones listed, about 88% were seen once. Sequencing was performed on PBMCs or T cells enriched from blood (not recorded which). The origin of the receptors is a woman under 30 who had recovered from COVID-19.

The chain uses TRBV30 and TRBJ1-2; 8 nucleotides align to TRBD1. The trim removed 3 bases at V and 4 bases at J, leaving 4 bases unmatched. The V gene's germline CDR1 is GTSNPN and CDR2 SVGIG (reference sequence). The length of the CDR3 is 13 residues. The CDR3 DNA reads as TGTGCCTGGAGGGGACAGGACTTCTATGGCTACACCTTC. Protein sequence: CAWRGQDFYGYTF.

The chain combines TRBV18 with TRBJ2-1; 7 bases align to TRBD1. V lost 0 bases and J lost 3; bases outside the gene matches: 2. The CDR3 loop spans 15 amino acids. From germline, CDR1 is KGHSH and CDR2 LQKENI. As DNA, the CDR3 is TGTGCCAGCTCACCACCGACAGGGCGCTACAATGAGCAGTTCTTC. As protein: CASSPPTGRYNEQFF. Using reference TRBV18 and TRBJ2-1 for the parts outside the CDR3, the full variable domain is NAGVMQNPRHLVRRRGQEARLRCSPMKGHSHVYWYRQLPEEGLKFMVYLQKENIIDESGMPKERFSAEFPKEGPSILRIQQVVRGDSAAYFCASSPPTGRYNEQFFGPGTRLTVL.

V is TRBV12-5 and J is TRBJ1-2; tentatively, D is TRBD1 (5 bases). CDR3 length equals 13 residues. The germline V and J ends were trimmed by 4 bases and 8 bases, with 14 bases remaining between them. Germline V gene sequence: CDR1 LGHNT, CDR2 FRNRAP. The CDR3 loop is CASGYHGGEGYTF. CDR3 coding DNA: TGTGCTAGTGGTTACCATGGGGGGGAGGGCTACACCTTC.

The chain has TRBV6-2 or TRBV6-3 and TRBJ2-6; 10 nucleotides match TRBD1. The CDR3 is made up of 19 amino acids. The junction had 8 bases not matched to a gene; V was cut back by 3 bases and J by 0 bases. Germline CDR1 is MNHEY and CDR2 is SVGEGT. For the CDR3, the DNA is TGTGCCAGCAGTTATCCCGGGACAGGGGTCCGCTCTGGGGCCAACGTCCTGACTTTC. It yields the protein CASSYPGTGVRSGANVLTF.

DNA for the CDR3: TGTGCCAGTAGATCGGGGGTGGCCAATCAGCCCCAGCATTTT. It codes for CASRSGVANQPQHF. This chain uses TRBV19 with TRBJ1-5, with a possible D match to TRBD1 (5 bases). CDR1 is LNHDA and CDR2 is SQIVND in the germline V gene (reference sequence). The V and J ends lost 6 bases and 3 bases respectively, with 12 bases between them. The CDR3 has 14 amino acids.

The chain combines TRBV11-3 with TRBJ2-2; D unclear. V was pared by 5 bases and J by 8 bases, with 9 bases between. The CDR3 extends over 12 amino acids. Germline loops: CDR1 SGHNT, CDR2 YENEEA. The CDR3 region has the DNA TGTGCCAGCAGCAGAGTTAGAGGGGAGCTGTTTTTT. This gives the protein CASSRVRGELFF.

The chain recombines TRBV14 with TRBJ2-5, with 7 bases fitting TRBD2. Germline V gene lookup returns CDR1 SGHDN and CDR2 FVKESK. Trimming cost V 4 bases and J 5 bases; bases outside gene matches: 7. The length of the CDR3 is 14 residues. The CDR3 nucleotides are TGTGCCAGCAGCCCCCATTTCGGGGGGGAGACCCAGTACTTC. It translates to CASSPHFGGETQYF.

The count of this clone is one. The CDR3 is CASSLRGKLGNQPQHF. CDR3 DNA: TGTGCCAGCAGCCTGCGAGGAAAGCTCGGCAATCAGCCCCAGCATTTT. The J gene is TRBJ1-5, the V gene TRBV5-6, with D hard to call. Trimming shortened V by 4 bases and J by 2 bases, and 16 bases separated the two germline ends. The V gene's germline CDR1 is SGHDT and CDR2 YYEEEE. The CDR3 loop spans 16 amino acids. Full variable domain (remainder filled in from reference TRBV5-6 and TRBJ1-5): DAGVTQSPTHLIKTRGQQVTLRCSPKSGHDTVSWYQQALGQGPQFIFQYYEEEERQRGNFPDRFSGHQFPNYSSELNVNALLLGDSALYLCASSLRGKLGNQPQHFGDGTRLSIL.

The chain recombines TRBV16 with TRBJ1-1; perhaps TRBD1 as D (5 bases). V was pared by 0 bases and J by 1 base, with 9 bases between. The germline gives CDR1 KGHSY, CDR2 FQNENV. The CDR3 covers 15 residues. In DNA, the CDR3 is TGTGCCAGCAGCCAATCGACGGGGGGGAACACTGAAGCTTTCTTT. It yields the protein CASSQSTGGNTEAFF. Variable domain in full (rest from reference TRBV16 and TRBJ1-1): GEEVAQTPKHLVRGEGQKAKLYCAPIKGHSYVFWYQQVLKNEFKFLISFQNENVFDETGMPKERFSAKCLPNSPCSLEIQATKLEDSAVYFCASSQSTGGNTEAFFGQGTRLTVV.

The gene calls are TRBV2 and TRBJ2-4; D may be TRBD2 (7 bases). Germline CDR1 is SNHLY and CDR2 is FYNNEI. The CDR3 consists of 15 residues. Trimming removed 7 bases from V and 2 bases from J, with 15 bases in between. The CDR3 DNA is TGTGCCAGCAATCGAGGGGGGGCCACCAAAAACATTCAGTACTTC. This translates into CASNRGGATKNIQYF.

The chain recombines TRBV10-3 with TRBJ2-1; 11 nucleotides agree with TRBD2. The CDR3 is made up of 16 amino acids. J lost 4 bases, V lost 4 bases, and 6 bases had no gene match. Germline CDR1 reads ENHRY; CDR2 reads SYGVKD. The CDR3 loop is CAISVSGGAGYNEQFF. CDR3 coding DNA: TGTGCCATCAGTGTTAGCGGGGGGGCGGGTTACAATGAGCAGTTCTTC.

The chain recombines TRBV6-5 with TRBJ1-6; no reliable D call. The germline V gene has CDR1 MNHEY and CDR2 SVGAGI. This CDR3 has 15 amino acids. V was shortened by 0 bases and J by 4 bases, with 7 bases between the two germline ends. As DNA, the CDR3 is TGTGCCAGCAGTTACTCCGGGGATTATAATTCACCCCTCCACTTT. Its protein is CASSYSGDYNSPLHF.

The chain joins TRBV12-3 or TRBV12-4 to TRBJ2-1, with unresolved D. The V and J ends lost 2 bases and 9 bases respectively, with 5 bases between them. CDR3 length equals 11 residues. In DNA form, the CDR3 reads TGTGCCAGCAGTTTAATCTTTGAGCAGTTCTTC. The encoded protein is CASSLIFEQFF.

The chain employs TRBV7-2 and TRBJ1-1; 12 bases map to TRBD1. J gave up 6 bases and V 4 bases, and 9 bases lay outside the gene matches. Germline lookup yields CDR1 SGHTA and CDR2 FQGNSA. The CDR3 contains 16 residues. The CDR3 DNA follows: TGTGCCAGCAGCTCTCCTTGGGGACAGGGGGCCTCTGAAGCTTTCTTT. Amino acid sequence: CASSSPWGQGASEAFF.

The rearrangement uses TRBV7-9 and TRBJ1-4, with 11 bases identical to TRBD1. CDR1 is SEHNR and CDR2 is FQNEAQ in the germline V gene (reference sequence). The CDR3 is made up of 15 amino acids. V dropped 4 bases and J dropped 8; count of bases not matched to a gene: 6. CDR3 in amino acids: CASSSAGTGGEKLFF. The CDR3 DNA reads as TGTGCCAGCAGCTCCGCCGGGACAGGGGGGGAAAAACTGTTTTTT.

CDR3 DNA: TGTGCCAGCAGTGAAGGCGGGACAGGGAGTGGGACCCAGTACTTC. It encodes CASSEGGTGSGTQYF. The chain is built from TRBV2 and TRBJ2-5; 9 nucleotides line up with TRBD1. CDR3 length: 15 residues. CDR1 and CDR2 from the germline V gene are SNHLY and FYNNEI. After removal of 1 base from V and 7 bases from J, the junction contained 7 bases not matched to a gene.

This rearrangement joins TRBV5-1 to TRBJ1-5, with no clear D. This CDR3 region has 15 residues. V shed 0 bases and J shed 5 bases, with 12 bases lying between them. Germline V CDR1 and CDR2: SGHRS, YFSETQ. This chain's CDR3 is CASSLAPGSYQPQHF. The CDR3 DNA sequence: TGCGCCAGCAGCTTGGCGCCAGGCAGCTATCAGCCCCAGCATTTT. Supplemented by reference TRBV5-1 and TRBJ1-5, the full variable domain reads KAGVTQTPRYLIKTRGQQVTLSCSPISGHRSVSWYQQTPGQGLQFLFEYFSETQRNKGNFPGRFSGRQFSNSRSEMNVSTLELGDSALYLCASSLAPGSYQPQHFGDGTRLSIL.

The DNA of the CDR3 is TGTGCCAGTAGTCAGGGGGCCGGTTCACCCCTCCACTTT. It yields the protein CASSQGAGSPLHF. This chain joins TRBV19 and TRBJ1-6; TRBD1 matches 8 bases. Losses at the gene ends were 5 bases for V and 9 bases for J; bases not matched to a gene: 3. The length of the CDR3 is 13 residues. Germline V lookup: CDR1 LNHDA, CDR2 SQIVND (reference sequence).

CDR3 sequence reads: CATSDVTSSDTQYF. CDR3 coding DNA: TGTGCCACCAGTGACGTTACTAGCTCAGATACGCAGTATTTT. The chain employs TRBV24-1 and TRBJ2-3; perhaps TRBD2 as D (6 bases). The CDR3 consists of 14 residues. V was clipped by 4 bases and J by 4 bases, with 11 bases between them. Germline CDR1 is KGHDR and CDR2 is SFDVKD.

The chain is built from TRBV9 and TRBJ1-3, with D possibly TRBD1 on 6 matching bases. The CDR3 loop spans 16 amino acids. V gave up 4 bases and J gave up 4 bases, with 18 bases separating them. Germline lookup yields CDR1 SGDLS and CDR2 YYNGEE. CDR3 in amino acids: CASSPDGTGMGNTIYF. CDR3 DNA sequence: TGTGCCAGCAGCCCCGATGGAACAGGGATGGGAAACACCATATATTTT. Supplemented by reference TRBV9 and TRBJ1-3, the full variable domain reads DSGVTQTPKHLITATGQRVTLRCSPRSGDLSVYWYQQSLDQGLQFLIQYYNGEERAKGNILERFSAQQFPDLHSELNLSSLELGDSALYFCASSPDGTGMGNTIYFGEGSWLTVV.

This chain connects TRBV9 to TRBJ2-7; TRBD2 matches 12 bases. V was clipped by 4 bases and J by 4 bases; unmatched bases: 12. CDR1 and CDR2 from the germline V gene are SGDLS and YYNGEE. The CDR3 runs 17 residues. The CDR3 nucleotides read TGTGCCAGCAGCCCTTCGACAGGGCTAGCGGGGGGGTACGAGCAGTACTTC. Translating it yields CASSPSTGLAGGYEQYF.

This rearrangement joins TRBV4-2 to TRBJ1-2, with TRBD1 matching over 7 bases. Trimming cost V 2 bases and J 6 bases; bases outside gene matches: 6. Germline V gene lookup returns CDR1 LGHNA and CDR2 YNFKEQ. CDR3 length: 14 amino acids. The CDR3 loop reads CASSQPDRAHGYTF. CDR3 bases: TGTGCCAGCAGCCAACCCGACAGGGCGCATGGCTACACCTTC.

The CDR3 sequence is CASSWRNTIYF. Written as DNA, the CDR3 is TGTGCCAGCAGTTGGCGGAACACCATATATTTT. The V and J genes are TRBV12-3 or TRBV12-4 and TRBJ1-3, with D hard to call. The CDR3 contains 11 residues. Trimming removed 4 bases from V and 7 bases from J, with 5 bases in between.

The V and J genes are TRBV7-2 and TRBJ1-5, with 9 bases identical to TRBD1. Germline CDR1 reads SGHTA; CDR2 reads FQGNSA. The CDR3 is 16 residues long. J lost 3 bases, V lost 5 bases, and 8 bases had no gene match. The CDR3 sequence: CASSELTGGSNQPQHF. The CDR3 coding sequence is TGTGCCAGCAGCGAGCTCACAGGGGGCTCCAATCAGCCCCAGCATTTT.

This chain joins TRBV21-1 and TRBJ2-2; no check of the table's D call, TRBD2, against the DNA was made. TRBV21-1 represents a pseudogene. The length of the CDR3 is 14 residues. This chain's CDR3 is CASSKRGSHGELFF. As DNA, the CDR3 is TGTGCCAGCAGCAAACGCGGTTCTCACGGGGAGCTGTTTTTT.